These T cell receptor beta chains were read from a single sample in a study of T cell repertoires in cytomegalovirus infection. No antigens are known for them. Via MiXCR, TCRdb re-called the reads, giving one row per CDR3 protein. The data contain a few hundred thousand distinct CDR3 sequences, about 40% of them singletons. The sample consisted of cultured PBMCs, taken from culture after CMV antigen stimulation. These receptors were obtained from a human donor in good health (CMV status not recorded). Some clones in this sample may be carry-over from other donors' samples. Each CDR3 is given with its conserved first and last residue. Each record gives: D gene, clone size, V gene, J gene, CDR3 DNA, CDR3 protein. D genes are given only for firm matches. Clone size is shown for a subset of rows, as once, few, many or a class of expanded clone.

TRBD2,.,TRBV24-1,TRBJ2-7,TGTGCCACTCTACCGGGACTAGCGGGCGTCGAGCAGTACTTC,CATLPGLAGVEQYF
.,.,TRBV12-3/TRBV12-4,TRBJ2-1,TGTGCCAGCAGTGCGAGGGGGAGGGGTGGTGAGCAGTTCTTC,CASSARGRGGEQFF
.,few,TRBV7-6,TRBJ1-1,TGTGCCAGCAGCTTAGAGCAGGGAGCCACTGAAGCTTTCTTT,CASSLEQGATEAFF
.,.,TRBV11-2,TRBJ2-7,TGTGCCAGCAGCTCTCTAACAGGGTGGGGGTGGTCAGAGCAGTACTTC,CASSSLTGWGWSEQYF
.,few,TRBV6-5,TRBJ2-3,TGTGCCAGCAGTTCGGGCGGGTTTTCGATAACAGATACGCAGTATTTT,CASSSGGFSITDTQYF
TRBD1,.,TRBV28,TRBJ1-2,TGTGCCAGCAGCCTCGACAGGGAAATTGGCTATGGCTACACCTTC,CASSLDREIGYGYTF
.,.,TRBV6-1,TRBJ1-5,TGTGCCAGCACGGACAGTCGCAATCAGCCCCAGCATTTT,CASTDSRNQPQHF
.,.,TRBV7-6,TRBJ2-1,TGTGCCAGCAGCTTAGTCCCCCCCGGGGGGGGACAGGGTGGTTTGCAGTTCTTC,CASSLVPPGGGQGGLQFF
TRBD1,.,TRBV5-1,TRBJ2-3,TGCGCCAGCAGCGTAGGGACAGTAAGAGATACGCAGTATTTT,CASSVGTVRDTQYF
.,.,TRBV19,TRBJ2-1,TGTGCCAGTAGTAAGGAAGGGTCGTGGAATGAGCAGTTCTTC,CASSKEGSWNEQFF
.,.,TRBV7-2,TRBJ2-2,TGTGCCAGCAGCTTACACCGGGCCGGGGAGCTGTTTTTT,CASSLHRAGELFF
TRBD2,.,TRBV19,TRBJ2-2,TGTGCCAGTAGCATGACTAGCGGGGGGGCCCGTGGCACCGGGGAGCTGTTTTTT,CASSMTSGGARGTGELFF
.,.,TRBV6-1,TRBJ1-1,TGTGCCAGCAGTGATAGGGATAGGAACACTGAAGCTTTCTTT,CASSDRDRNTEAFF
TRBD1,many,TRBV7-2,TRBJ2-7,TGTGCCAGCAGCTTAGTGGCAGGGGGAGTCCACGAGCAGTACTTC,CASSLVAGGVHEQYF
.,few,TRBV7-2,TRBJ2-2,TGTGCCAGCAGCTTAGTTGCGGGGACCAACACCGGGGAGCTGTTTTTT,CASSLVAGTNTGELFF
TRBD2,.,TRBV5-4,TRBJ2-3,TGTGCCAGCAGCCCCGGACTAGCGGGAGGTCCAGCCCCAGATACGCAGTATTTT,CASSPGLAGGPAPDTQYF
.,few,TRBV7-2,TRBJ1-5,TGTGCCAGCAGCTTAATGGATCAGCCCCAGCATTTT,CASSLMDQPQHF
.,few,TRBV5-4,TRBJ1-2,TGTGCCAGCAGCTTGGTGGGGGGCAACTATGGCTACACCTTC,CASSLVGGNYGYTF
.,many,TRBV7-2,TRBJ2-7,TGTGCCAGCAGCTTAGGCGGCTCCCTCGAGCAGTACTTC,CASSLGGSLEQYF
.,.,TRBV6-6,TRBJ1-5,TGTGCCAGCAGTCCCCTGGCGCGAAAGAGCAATCAGCCCCAGCATTTT,CASSPLARKSNQPQHF
.,.,TRBV14,TRBJ2-1,TGTGCCAGCAGCCAAGCCTCGGGGCCCCCTAGAAATGAGCAGTTCTTC,CASSQASGPPRNEQFF
TRBD2,few,TRBV20-1,TRBJ2-5,TGCAGTGCTAGAGGGCTAGCGGGAGTGTCGTCAGCAGAGACCCAGTACTTC,CSARGLAGVSSAETQYF
.,few,TRBV20-1,TRBJ1-4,TGCAGTGCCGCTCCGACAAGGAGAGGTGAAAAACTGTTTTTT,CSAAPTRRGEKLFF
.,.,TRBV7-9,TRBJ2-7,TGTGCCAGCAGCCTGGCGTTACTAGCACCACGCAACGAGCAGTACTTC,CASSLALLAPRNEQYF
.,many,TRBV7-6,TRBJ1-1,TGTGCCAGCAGCTTAGTGACGGACCCAGGTGAAGCTTTCTTT,CASSLVTDPGEAFF
.,.,TRBV3-1,TRBJ2-1,TGTGCCAGCAGCCAAGTAGGCACCCGCAATGAGCAGTTCTTC,CASSQVGTRNEQFF
.,.,TRBV6-8,TRBJ2-1,TGTGCCAGCGCGACGCCGGGTCCCCACAATGAGCAGTTCTTC,CASATPGPHNEQFF
TRBD1,.,TRBV20-1,TRBJ1-1,TGCAGTGCTAGATCCGGGATGAGGACAGGGGGTACTGAAGCTTTCTTT,CSARSGMRTGGTEAFF
.,.,TRBV6-1,TRBJ2-5,TGTGCCAGCAACGTGGACGGTGGGTCTGAGACCCAGTACTTC,CASNVDGGSETQYF
.,.,TRBV15,TRBJ1-2,TGTGCCACCAGCCGGGGGCTGAATGGCTACACCTTC,CATSRGLNGYTF
TRBD2,.,TRBV11-2,TRBJ2-3,TGTGCCAGCAGCCCCCCAACGGGAGGGATCACAGATACGCAGTATTTT,CASSPPTGGITDTQYF
.,.,TRBV7-2,TRBJ1-2,TGTGCCAGCAGCTTGGAATCGACGTGGGGTGGCTACACCTTC,CASSLESTWGGYTF
TRBD2,few,TRBV2,TRBJ2-7,TGTGCCAGCAGTCGAATACTAGCCGGGGGGGGCGAGCAGTACTTC,CASSRILAGGGEQYF
TRBD1,.,TRBV11-2,TRBJ2-2,TGTGCCAGCAGCTTAGGGCGGGGACAGGGGAACACCGGGGAGCTGTTTTTT,CASSLGRGQGNTGELFF
.,.,TRBV6-1,TRBJ2-7,TGTGCCAGCAGTCTGCGAGAAGGGTGGTCCGAGCAGTACTTC,CASSLREGWSEQYF
TRBD1,few,TRBV27,TRBJ2-1,TGTGCCAGCAGCTTAGGGACAGGGGGAAATGAGCAGTTCTTC,CASSLGTGGNEQFF
TRBD1,.,TRBV7-2,TRBJ2-7,TGTGCCAGCAGCCGCCCCCGGGACAGGGAGGAATACGAGCAGTACTTC,CASSRPRDREEYEQYF
.,.,TRBV7-2,TRBJ2-2,TGTGCCAGCAGCCAACAGGCCCGGTCGAGTTGGGATACCGGGGAGCTGTTTTTT,CASSQQARSSWDTGELFF
TRBD2,.,TRBV7-2,TRBJ2-3,TGTGCCAGCAGCTCCAGCGGGGCCACAGATACGCAGTATTTT,CASSSSGATDTQYF
TRBD2,once,TRBV6-2/TRBV6-3,TRBJ2-1,TGTGCCAGCAGTTACGGGGGCTGGGCGGGAGGGCCCTACAATGAGCAGTTCTTC,CASSYGGWAGGPYNEQFF
.,.,TRBV7-4,TRBJ2-1,TGTGCCAGCACCTACGGGGCCGGGGATGAGCAGTTCTTC,CASTYGAGDEQFF
.,.,TRBV11-3,TRBJ2-1,TGTGCCAGCAGCTTAGACTGGAGGGTTGGGAATGAGCAGTTCTTC,CASSLDWRVGNEQFF
TRBD1,.,TRBV7-2,TRBJ2-5,TGTGCCAGCAGCCCTCGACAGGGGAGGGAGACCCAGTACTTC,CASSPRQGRETQYF
.,.,TRBV20-1,TRBJ2-1,TGCAGTGCTAGAGATAGGGGACTTAGTCGGTTGATCTGGAATGAGCAGTTCTTC,CSARDRGLSRLIWNEQFF
.,.,TRBV6-6,TRBJ2-1,TGTGCCAGCAGTCGTTCTAGGGCTAATGAGCAGTTCTTC,CASSRSRANEQFF
.,.,TRBV12-3/TRBV12-4,TRBJ2-5,TGTGCCAGCAGTTCCGTCCTCCAAGAGACCCAGTACTTC,CASSSVLQETQYF
TRBD1,.,TRBV6-1,TRBJ1-5,TGTGCCAGCAGTGCCGGGACAGGGTACAATCAGCCCCAGCATTTT,CASSAGTGYNQPQHF
.,.,TRBV7-2,TRBJ2-6,TGTGCCAGCAGCTTAGGGAGCTACTCTGGGGCCAACGTCCTGACTTTC,CASSLGSYSGANVLTF
.,.,TRBV12-3/TRBV12-4,TRBJ1-5,TGTGCCAGCAGCTGGGGTGTGGGGAGCAATCAGCCCCAGCATTTT,CASSWGVGSNQPQHF
TRBD1,.,TRBV2,TRBJ1-1,TGTGCCAGCACCGGGACAGCGAACACTGAAGCTTTCTTT,CASTGTANTEAFF
.,.,TRBV7-2,TRBJ1-2,TGTGCCAGCAGCGGGGGGACTGGAGGCTACACCTTC,CASSGGTGGYTF
.,many,TRBV7-2,TRBJ2-2,TGTGCCGGCAGGGTATTAGAGGAGAACACCGGGGAGCTGTTTTTT,CAGRVLEENTGELFF
.,.,TRBV10-3,TRBJ2-1,TGTGCCATCAGTGGGGGCGGAGCGACGACAAAAAATGAGCAGTTCTTC,CAISGGGATTKNEQFF
.,once,TRBV5-6,TRBJ1-2,TGTGCCAGCAGCTTGGAGTCCTGGGTCGGTGGCTACACCTTC,CASSLESWVGGYTF
.,.,TRBV6-2/TRBV6-3,TRBJ2-5,TGTGCCAGCCTGCACAACTCCCGAGCCTCGGAGACCCAGTACTTC,CASLHNSRASETQYF
.,.,TRBV27,TRBJ2-3,TGTGCCAGCAGTTTAATTCGGGGGCGAGGCACAGATACGCAGTATTTT,CASSLIRGRGTDTQYF
.,many,TRBV7-2,TRBJ1-5,TGTGCCAGCAGCTTAGGGGTGAATCAGCCCCAGCATTTT,CASSLGVNQPQHF
.,.,TRBV12-3/TRBV12-4,TRBJ1-1,TGTGCCAGCAGGGAGGTCGGTGAAGCTTTCTTT,CASREVGEAFF
TRBD1,few,TRBV7-2,TRBJ2-7,TGTGCCAGCAGCTTAGGGGGGGGGACAGGGCCTAAGTGGCAGTACTTC,CASSLGGGTGPKWQYF